This T cell receptor beta chain comes out of a study of glioma-infiltrating T cells after dendritic cell vaccination. The sample's time point: after dendritic cell vaccination, including at tumor progression/relapse. Germline V lookup: CDR1 LNHDA, CDR2 SQIVND (reference sequence). The CDR3 loop spans 17 amino acids. V gave up 5 bases and J gave up 5 bases; unmatched junction bases: 11. This clone has a single count. Here immunoSEQ multiplex PCR was the method, and the copy in TCRdb shows in-frame clones only, minus some. The top ten hold 7.5% to 8.5% of the sample, which has tens of thousands of clones, around 85% seen once.

The TCR was taken from a human donor with glioblastoma. The chain joins TRBV19 to TRBJ2-7, with TRBD2 matching over 14 bases. The sequencing used blood, collected after dendritic cell vaccination. The CDR3 coding sequence is TGTGCCAGTAGTCCATGGGGGACTAGCGGGAGCCCCCACGAGCAGTACTTC. Its translation: CASSPWGTSGSPHEQYF.